Following are 29 T cell receptor beta chains from one sample sequenced in a study of T-cell memory formation after mild COVID-19. TCRdb re-analysed the 5' RACE reads in MiXCR, keeping a single row per CDR3 protein. The table has a few hundred thousand distinct CDR3 sequences, 20% to 30% seen once; the top ten hold roughly 8.9%. The specimen was PBMCs or a T cell subset sorted from them (not recorded which). These TCRs come from an adult woman who had mild COVID-19 (a few samples of this study predate the infection). Cell type and time point are not known.

The V and J genes are TRBV19 and TRBJ2-1; tentative D call: TRBD2 (5 bases). This CDR3 spans 14 amino acids. Germline CDR1 and CDR2: LNHDA and SQIVND (reference sequence). V lost 5 bases to trimming and J lost 3 bases, with 11 bases between them. CDR3: CASSRLIHYNEQFF. The CDR3 DNA reads as TGTGCCAGTAGTCGACTAATCCACTACAATGAGCAGTTCTTC.

The chain joins TRBV15 to TRBJ1-2, with D perhaps TRBD1 (5 bases). The CDR3 is 15 residues long. In germline, CDR1 is LNHNV, CDR2 YYDKDF (reference sequence). Trimming left V 5 bases short and J 2 bases short, with 15 bases between. The CDR3 loop is CATSERGRENYGYTF. Here the CDR3 DNA reads TGTGCCACCAGCGAGCGGGGCAGGGAAAACTATGGCTACACCTTC.

This clonotype has only a few counts. The chain has TRBV20-1 and TRBJ1-5, with a weak D call TRBD1 (5 bases). The CDR3 consists of 16 residues. Germline V CDR1 and CDR2: DFQATT, SNEGSKA (reference sequence). The V and J ends lost 3 bases and 1 base respectively, with 16 bases between them. Here the CDR3 DNA reads TGCAGTGCTAGCTATTCCGGGGGGAACAGCAATCAGCCCCAGCATTTT. It encodes CSASYSGGNSNQPQHF.

This clonotype was counted a few times. The CDR3 reads CASRVTGEETQYF. The CDR3 DNA reads as TGTGCCAGCAGAGTGACAGGGGAAGAGACCCAGTACTTC. J is TRBJ2-5 and V is TRBV6-2 or TRBV6-3, with 8 bases identical to TRBD1. V shed 6 bases, J shed 3 bases, and the junction held 3 bases outside the gene matches. Germline V gene lookup returns CDR1 MNHEY and CDR2 SVGEGT. The CDR3 extends over 13 amino acids.

Only a few counts were recorded for this clonotype. The chain links TRBV3-1 to TRBJ1-1; a weak D match, TRBD1 (5 bases). This CDR3 comprises 14 residues. V gave up 1 base and J gave up 3 bases, with 9 bases separating them. Germline V gene lookup returns CDR1 LGHDT and CDR2 YNNKEL (reference sequence). The chain's CDR3 is CASSQVGADTEAFF. In DNA form, the CDR3 reads TGTGCCAGCAGCCAAGTCGGGGCGGACACTGAAGCTTTCTTT.

The chain is built from TRBV12-3 or TRBV12-4 and TRBJ1-5; no definite D call. V was trimmed by 0 bases and J by 6 bases, leaving 6 bases between them. This CDR3 spans 13 amino acids. CDR3 sequence (DNA): TGTGCCAGCAGTTTAGCGCCAAGTCAGCCCCAGCATTTT. Protein: CASSLAPSQPQHF.

This clonotype was found a few times. V and J are TRBV5-8 and TRBJ2-3; TRBD1 agrees at 8 bases. The CDR3 spans 17 residues. J gave up 0 bases and V 3 bases, and 9 bases lay outside the gene matches. Germline V CDR1 and CDR2: SGHTS, YDEGEE. This chain's CDR3 is CASSYGQGLLSTDTQYF. The CDR3 DNA follows: TGTGCCAGCAGCTATGGACAGGGTCTCCTAAGCACAGATACGCAGTATTTT.

This clonotype was counted a few times. The rearrangement joins TRBV3-1 to TRBJ2-2, with 7 bases matching TRBD1. With V trimmed by 4 bases and J by 6 bases, 14 bases remained unmatched. Germline loops: CDR1 LGHDT, CDR2 YNNKEL (reference sequence). This CDR3 comprises 17 residues. The CDR3 is CASSPHRGRKDSGELFF. In nucleotides, the CDR3 is TGTGCCAGCAGCCCCCACAGGGGAAGAAAGGACTCCGGGGAGCTGTTTTTT.

Written as DNA, the CDR3 is TGCGCCAGCAGCTTGGCAGGAGGGGACACTGAAGCTTTCTTT. It codes for CASSLAGGDTEAFF. The chain joins TRBV5-1 to TRBJ1-1; D is perhaps TRBD1 (5 bases). V shed 0 bases and J shed 3 bases, with 9 bases lying between them. The CDR3 has 14 residues. Germline V gene lookup returns CDR1 SGHRS and CDR2 YFSETQ. Looking up the rest from reference TRBV5-1 and TRBJ1-1 gives the full variable domain: KAGVTQTPRYLIKTRGQQVTLSCSPISGHRSVSWYQQTPGQGLQFLFEYFSETQRNKGNFPGRFSGRQFSNSRSEMNVSTLELGDSALYLCASSLAGGDTEAFFGQGTRLTVV.

The chain joins TRBV9 to TRBJ2-7; D is unresolved. The V gene's germline CDR1 is SGDLS and CDR2 YYNGEE. V dropped 4 bases and J dropped 4 bases, with 18 bases sitting between them. The CDR3 totals 15 residues. The CDR3 sequence is CASSPASGGTYEQYF. CDR3 DNA sequence: TGTGCCAGCAGCCCCGCCTCCGGCGGCACTTACGAGCAGTACTTC.

This clonotype was seen more than once but under ten times. The chain recombines TRBV11-2 with TRBJ1-1; unclear D gene. Trimming cost V 5 bases and J 4 bases, with 11 bases left between them. The CDR3 runs 13 residues. Germline V lookup: CDR1 SGHAT, CDR2 FQNNGV. The CDR3 loop reads CASSPTSATEAFF. The DNA of the CDR3 is TGTGCCAGCAGCCCTACTTCGGCCACTGAAGCTTTCTTT.

The genes are TRBV5-1 and TRBJ1-2, with D possibly being TRBD1 (5 bases). The CDR3 covers 14 residues. V was cut by 0 bases and J by 8 bases, with 14 bases left in between. The germline CDR1 and CDR2 sequences are SGHRS and YFSETQ. The CDR3 DNA reads as TGCGCCAGCAGCTTGGGCTCCAGGGCGAGAGGCTACACCTTC. It translates to CASSLGSRARGYTF. The variable domain in full, with the rest retrieved from reference TRBV5-1 and TRBJ1-2, is KAGVTQTPRYLIKTRGQQVTLSCSPISGHRSVSWYQQTPGQGLQFLFEYFSETQRNKGNFPGRFSGRQFSNSRSEMNVSTLELGDSALYLCASSLGSRARGYTFGSGTRLTVV.

The chain employs TRBV5-1 and TRBJ2-7; D gene uncertain. V shed 4 bases and J shed 2 bases, with 10 bases lying between them. Germline values: CDR1 SGHRS, CDR2 YFSETQ. This CDR3 is 13 amino acids long. CDR3 DNA sequence: TGCGCCAGCAGCGCCCTGGCTCCCTACGAGCAGTACTTC. Translation gives CASSALAPYEQYF.

CDR3 sequence: CASSIPGLAGGHEFF. As DNA, the CDR3 is TGTGCCAGCAGCATACCCGGACTAGCGGGGGGGCACGAGTTCTTC. J is TRBJ2-1 and V is TRBV7-8, with 15 nucleotides matching TRBD2. V lost 5 bases, J lost 14 bases, and 10 bases stayed unmatched. The CDR3 is 15 residues long. Germline V gene sequence: CDR1 SGHVS, CDR2 FQNEAQ.

The chain links TRBV25-1 to TRBJ1-1, with D uncertain. The CDR3 is made up of 15 amino acids. The V gene lost 8 bases and the J gene lost 6 bases, with 22 bases spanning the gap. In germline, CDR1 is MGHDK, CDR2 SYGVNS. This chain's CDR3 is CASRAGLPGRSEAFF. CDR3 DNA: TGTGCCAGCCGCGCCGGACTGCCGGGTAGGTCTGAAGCTTTCTTT.

The V gene is TRBV29-1, the J gene TRBJ2-7; 7 nucleotides line up with TRBD1. CDR3 size: 12 residues. Germline lookup yields CDR1 SQVTM and CDR2 ANQGSEA. Trimming took 7 bases from V and 6 from J; bases not matched to a gene: 9. In DNA, the CDR3 is TGCAGCGCAGTGACTCACAGGGGCGAGCAGTACTTC. Encoded protein: CSAVTHRGEQYF.

The sample holds a few counts of this clonotype. V usage is TRBV5-1 and J usage is TRBJ2-7; D is unresolved. CDR3 length: 15 amino acids. The germline CDR1 and CDR2 sequences are SGHRS and YFSETQ. V was pared by 0 bases and J by 5 bases, with 15 bases between. CDR3 region: CASSLVGVFPDEQYF. DNA of the CDR3: TGCGCCAGCAGCTTGGTCGGAGTATTCCCGGACGAGCAGTACTTC. Combining the CDR3 with reference TRBV5-1 and TRBJ2-7 gives the whole variable domain KAGVTQTPRYLIKTRGQQVTLSCSPISGHRSVSWYQQTPGQGLQFLFEYFSETQRNKGNFPGRFSGRQFSNSRSEMNVSTLELGDSALYLCASSLVGVFPDEQYFGPGTRLTVT.

The V call is TRBV18, the J call TRBJ1-2, with 9 bases identical to TRBD1. From germline, CDR1 is KGHSH and CDR2 LQKENI. CDR3 length: 16 residues. The ends lost 1 base at V and 6 bases at J; junction bases unmatched: 9. This CDR3 reads CASSPRTKTGGDGYTF. As DNA, the CDR3 is TGTGCCAGCTCACCACGCACGAAGACAGGGGGGGATGGCTACACCTTC.

Here the CDR3 reads CASSRRTPPNSPLHF. DNA for the CDR3: TGTGCCAGCAGCCGTCGGACTCCCCCTAATTCACCCCTCCACTTT. The V gene is TRBV14, the J gene TRBJ1-6; the D is unclear. The CDR3 runs to 15 residues. Germline CDR1 and CDR2: SGHDN and FVKESK. V was trimmed by 4 bases and J by 6 bases, leaving 13 bases between them.

The V call is TRBV3-1, the J call TRBJ2-3, with D possibly TRBD2 on 5 matching bases. In germline, CDR1 is LGHDT, CDR2 YNNKEL (reference sequence). The CDR3 has 15 amino acids. The V gene lost 4 bases and the J gene lost 2 bases, with 13 bases spanning the gap. CDR3 in DNA: TGTGCCAGCAGCCCGACTATGGTAAACACAGATACGCAGTATTTT. Translated, it gives CASSPTMVNTDTQYF.

This clonotype has only a few counts. The gene calls are TRBV29-1 and TRBJ2-7, with 10 bases matching TRBD1. The CDR3 has 14 residues. Germline V gene lookup returns CDR1 SQVTM and CDR2 ANQGSEA. V lost 7 bases, J lost 6 bases, and 12 bases stayed unmatched. The chain's CDR3 is CSAGAGTGDREQYF. The CDR3, as DNA: TGCAGCGCTGGGGCGGGGACAGGGGACCGCGAGCAGTACTTC.

This clonotype was seen repeatedly, ten times or more. V gene TRBV7-9 combines with J gene TRBJ2-5; 8 nucleotides line up with TRBD1. Germline assignment: CDR1 SEHNR and CDR2 FQNEAQ (reference sequence). V lost 7 bases and J lost 2; bases outside the gene matches: 18. This CDR3 is 18 amino acids long. The CDR3 is CASTRGPGTGAVQETQYF. CDR3 bases: TGTGCCAGCACCCGGGGACCGGGGACAGGAGCCGTACAAGAGACCCAGTACTTC.

This clonotype was counted a few times. The rearrangement joins TRBV12-3 or TRBV12-4 to TRBJ1-6; D is ambiguous. Trimming cost V 5 bases and J 6 bases, with 11 bases left between them. The CDR3 contains 14 residues. DNA for the CDR3: TGTGCCAGCAGTGCTAGTGTCGGTAATTCACCCCTCCACTTT. Translation gives CASSASVGNSPLHF.

This clonotype was seen more than once but under ten times. The chain joins TRBV27 to TRBJ1-6, with no clear D. The germline V and J ends were trimmed by 4 bases and 4 bases, with 14 bases remaining between them. Germline V gene sequence: CDR1 MNHEY, CDR2 SMNVEV (reference sequence). This CDR3 is 16 amino acids long. CDR3 DNA: TGTGCCAGCAGTTCGCCTGTCGGCAGGTATAATTCACCCCTCCACTTT. Residues: CASSSPVGRYNSPLHF.

The chain joins TRBV10-3 to TRBJ2-7, with 8 bases identical to TRBD1. The V gene's germline CDR1 is ENHRY and CDR2 SYGVKD. This CDR3 region has 14 residues. J lost 0 bases, V lost 6 bases, and 4 bases had no gene match. The CDR3 loop is CAISEDRGSYEQYF. The CDR3 DNA follows: TGTGCCATCAGCGAAGACAGGGGCTCCTACGAGCAGTACTTC.

This clonotype was counted a few times. The CDR3 sequence is CSDLAGEGADTQYF. In nucleotides, the CDR3 is TGCAGCGATCTAGCGGGAGAGGGGGCAGATACGCAGTATTTT. This sequence joins TRBV29-1 and TRBJ2-3, with 10 nucleotides matching TRBD2. V lost 7 bases, J lost 4 bases, and 8 bases stayed unmatched. The germline V gene has CDR1 SQVTM and CDR2 ANQGSEA. The length of the CDR3 is 14 residues.

This clonotype has just a few counts. As DNA, the CDR3 is TGTGCCAGCAGCCTAGGACTAGCGGGGCCGAGCTCCTACGAGCAGTACTTC. Its translation: CASSLGLAGPSSYEQYF. The chain employs TRBV7-9 and TRBJ2-7, with 12 bases lining up with TRBD2. This CDR3 comprises 17 residues. The junction had 8 bases not matched to a gene; V was cut back by 5 bases and J by 0 bases. Germline CDR1 and CDR2: SEHNR and FQNEAQ (reference sequence).

This clonotype has only a few counts. The chain uses TRBV7-2 and TRBJ1-5; D perhaps matches TRBD1 (5 bases). The CDR3 loop spans 14 amino acids. The V and J ends lost 5 bases and 3 bases respectively, with 11 bases between them. From germline, CDR1 is SGHTA and CDR2 FQGNSA. The DNA for the CDR3 is TGTGCCAGCAGCCTGGGACCGAACAATCAGCCCCAGCATTTT. Protein sequence: CASSLGPNNQPQHF.

V usage is TRBV4-3 and J usage is TRBJ2-1; 7 nucleotides align to TRBD2. The CDR3 totals 15 residues. Unmatched junction bases numbered 8, after V lost 5 bases and J lost 4 bases. Germline assignment: CDR1 LGHNA and CDR2 YSLEER. This CDR3 is CASSSTSEKYNEQFF. The CDR3 nucleotides read TGCGCCAGCAGCTCAACTAGCGAAAAATACAATGAGCAGTTCTTC.